A selection of T cell receptor beta chains follows, all from one sample in a study of CD8 T cells in ankylosing spondylitis. A single record per CDR3 protein comes from TCRdb applying MiXCR to the 5' RACE reads. Found here are some 150,000 distinct CDR3 sequences, 10% to 12% of them singletons; the top ten hold around 4.1%. The sequencing input was blood, either unsorted or a sorted T cell fraction (not recorded which). These receptors were taken from a female donor with ankylosing spondylitis or in good health (not recorded which). CDR3s leave out the opening cysteine and the closing phenylalanine or tryptophan.

cdr3_length j_call v_call cdr3_aa
16 TRBJ2-1 TRBV12-3/TRBV12-4 TSSFVLAGGYSYNEQF
11 TRBJ1-2 TRBV12-3/TRBV12-4 ASSLGSYYGYT
14 TRBJ2-3 TRBV5-1 ASSLARGASTDTQY
12 TRBJ1-1 TRBV12-3/TRBV12-4 ASSLAYEDTEAF
13 TRBJ1-2 TRBV5-5 ASSLGTTGGYGYT
13 TRBJ2-1 TRBV29-1 SVEPQRGSYNEQF
11 TRBJ1-4 TRBV29-1 SVQTGRGEKLF
12 TRBJ2-7 TRBV3-1 ASGRLAGDVEQY
12 TRBJ1-1 TRBV7-9 ASSLGDGHTEAF
14 TRBJ2-7 TRBV5-1 ASSAQGTGERAEQY
12 TRBJ2-2 TRBV18 ASSSVGLTGELF
12 TRBJ1-1 TRBV12-3/TRBV12-4 ASRENRPETEAF
13 TRBJ1-1 TRBV5-1 ASEASTGANTEAF
11 TRBJ2-3 TRBV4-2 ASSQEGTDTQY
13 TRBJ1-5 TRBV7-2 ASSSGTGSNQPQH
11 TRBJ2-7 TRBV20-1 SARDRGGYEQY
13 TRBJ1-1 TRBV28 ASSTAGTGHTEAF
13 TRBJ2-1 TRBV11-3 ASSLGTGAYSEQF
14 TRBJ1-5 TRBV20-1 SARDLAQASNQPQH
13 TRBJ1-2 TRBV20-1 SALPPLSPDYGYT
14 TRBJ2-3 TRBV7-2 ASSLGLAGWSDTQY
12 TRBJ2-2 TRBV11-3 ASSLSDTDGELF
12 TRBJ2-7 TRBV12-3/TRBV12-4 ASIPAGERQGQY
10 TRBJ2-7 TRBV29-1 STSEGAYEQY
12 TRBJ2-7 TRBV7-9 ASSLAGESYEQY
9 TRBJ2-1 TRBV10-3 AMGLNNEQF
15 TRBJ1-1 TRBV5-6 ASRRGHAGITNAEAF
9 TRBJ1-1 TRBV20-1 SVTAGREAF
13 TRBJ1-6 TRBV14 ASSQATAYNSPLH
11 TRBJ2-5 TRBV11-3 ASSFGAAETQY
13 TRBJ2-1 TRBV24-1 ATSDPGPDKNEQF
13 TRBJ2-1 TRBV3-1 ASSQDAPGLNEQF
11 TRBJ1-5 TRBV30 AWSTGGNQPQH
14 TRBJ2-1 TRBV19 ASSIDLAREGDEQF
16 TRBJ2-5 TRBV7-8 ASSSTGGIPMEQETQY
13 TRBJ1-5 TRBV28 ASSSGQGAGQPQH
12 TRBJ2-2 TRBV10-3 AISATISAGELF
10 TRBJ2-7 TRBV7-9 ASSVERREQY
11 TRBJ2-3 TRBV7-9 ASSFAWVDTQY
16 TRBJ1-2 TRBV28 ASSGGTGGFSSVYGYT
14 TRBJ2-2 TRBV2 ASRTLAGEITGELF
12 TRBJ2-4 TRBV6-1 ASSPTGGRNIQY
20 TRBJ2-6 TRBV10-3 AISEPPGTSGRNSSGANVLT
13 TRBJ1-1 TRBV5-1 ASSPYGAPGTEAF
12 TRBJ2-5 TRBV7-2 ASSFNDGPETQY
11 TRBJ1-1 TRBV12-3/TRBV12-4 ASITQIGTEAF
12 TRBJ2-5 TRBV20-1 SASGTWAQETQY
13 TRBJ2-5 TRBV10-3 AISEVAGRRETQY
14 TRBJ2-2 TRBV5-1 ASSYGDRSVTGELF
13 TRBJ1-5 TRBV6-1 ASSGPQGINQPQH
13 TRBJ1-5 TRBV28 ASTWGDRGNQPQH
9 TRBJ1-2 TRBV29-1 SVRVKDGYT
14 TRBJ1-3 TRBV2 ASTPTGYVTGNTIY